The clone carrying this T cell receptor beta chain was counted between two and nine times. Its antigen is still unknown. A second PCR, run for about 7 to 11 cycles, used a sample-barcoded 5' primer plus a J-beta primer mix. Every single cDNA molecule received a tag from a template-switch adaptor with 12 random nucleotides. TCRdb ran MiXCR on the 5' RACE reads and lists one entry per CDR3 protein. The repertoire holds 700,000 to 950,000 distinct CDR3 sequences, with approximately 39% as singletons. The CDR3 loop spans 17 amino acids. CDR1 and CDR2 from the germline V gene are SGHDN and FVKESK. V shed 0 bases, J shed 5 bases, and the junction held 7 bases outside the gene matches. The authors drew ten milliliters of peripheral blood from each donor. This specimen comes from a study of blood T cells in healthy people across ages. General study points: Significant beta diversity loss was already apparent by age 40, declining roughly linearly. A greater number of naive CD4+ cells and higher diversity distinguished long-lived donors from aged donors.

The rearrangement uses TRBV14 and TRBJ2-5, with 12 bases aligning to TRBD2. The specimen sequenced was blood. This receptor was identified in a woman between 55 and 75 years old in good health. CDR3 nucleotide sequence: TGTGCCAGCAGCCAAGATCGACTAGCGGGAGCGAGGGAGACCCAGTACTTC. Translated: CASSQDRLAGARETQYF.